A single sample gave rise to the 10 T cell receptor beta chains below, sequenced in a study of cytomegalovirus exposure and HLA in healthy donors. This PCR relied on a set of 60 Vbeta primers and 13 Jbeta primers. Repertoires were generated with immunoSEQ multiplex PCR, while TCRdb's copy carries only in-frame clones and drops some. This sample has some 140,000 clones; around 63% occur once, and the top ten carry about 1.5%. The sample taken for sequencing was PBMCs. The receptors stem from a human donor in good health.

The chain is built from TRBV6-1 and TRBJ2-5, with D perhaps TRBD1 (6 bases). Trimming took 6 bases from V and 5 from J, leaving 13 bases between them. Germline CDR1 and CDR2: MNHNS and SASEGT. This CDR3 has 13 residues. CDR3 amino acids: CASRLQGEETQYF. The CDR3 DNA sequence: TGTGCCAGCAGGCTACAGGGTGAGGAGACCCAGTACTTC.

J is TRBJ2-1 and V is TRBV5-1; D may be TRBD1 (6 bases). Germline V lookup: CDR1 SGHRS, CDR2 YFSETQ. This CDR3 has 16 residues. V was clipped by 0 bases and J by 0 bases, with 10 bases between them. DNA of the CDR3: TGCGCCAGCAGCTTGGGGTCCAGGGGCTCCTACAATGAGCAGTTCTTC. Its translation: CASSLGSRGSYNEQFF. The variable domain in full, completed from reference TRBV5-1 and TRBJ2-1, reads KAGVTQTPRYLIKTRGQQVTLSCSPISGHRSVSWYQQTPGQGLQFLFEYFSETQRNKGNFPGRFSGRQFSNSRSEMNVSTLELGDSALYLCASSLGSRGSYNEQFFGPGTRLTVL.

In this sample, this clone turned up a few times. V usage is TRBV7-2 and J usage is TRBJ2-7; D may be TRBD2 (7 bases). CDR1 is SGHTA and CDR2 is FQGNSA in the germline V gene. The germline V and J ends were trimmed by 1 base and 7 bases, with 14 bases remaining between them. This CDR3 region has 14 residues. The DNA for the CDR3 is TGTGCCAGCAGCTTAGTGGCGGGGGCAGGGGAGCAGTACTTC. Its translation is CASSLVAGAGEQYF.

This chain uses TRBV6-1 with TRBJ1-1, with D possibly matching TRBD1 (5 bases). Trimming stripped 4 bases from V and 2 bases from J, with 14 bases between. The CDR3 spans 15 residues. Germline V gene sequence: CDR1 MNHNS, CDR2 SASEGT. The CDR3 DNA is TGTGCCAGCAGTGGGGGGGGACTACTAAACACTGAAGCTTTCTTT. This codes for CASSGGGLLNTEAFF.

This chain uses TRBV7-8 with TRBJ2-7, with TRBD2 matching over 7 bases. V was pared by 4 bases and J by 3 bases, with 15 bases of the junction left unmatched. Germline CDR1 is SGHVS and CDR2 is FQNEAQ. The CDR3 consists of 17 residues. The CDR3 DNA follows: TGTGCCAGCAGCTCCGAGGCTCTAGCGGTAGGTGGCTACGAGCAGTACTTC. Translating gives CASSSEALAVGGYEQYF.

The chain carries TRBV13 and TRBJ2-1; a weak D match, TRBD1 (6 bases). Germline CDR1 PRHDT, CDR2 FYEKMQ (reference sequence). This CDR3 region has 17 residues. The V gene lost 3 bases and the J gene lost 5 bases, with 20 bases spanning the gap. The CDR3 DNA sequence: TGTGCCAGCAGCTTGAGCCCTCAGGTCCGGACAGACAATGAGCAGTTCTTC. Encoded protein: CASSLSPQVRTDNEQFF.

The CDR3 region has the DNA TGCAGCGGGTCGGGACAGAAGAACACTGAAGCTTTCTTT. Translating gives CSGSGQKNTEAFF. V and J are TRBV29-1 and TRBJ1-1, with TRBD1 matching over 7 bases. The germline CDR1 and CDR2 sequences are SQVTM and ANQGSEA. The CDR3 length is 13 residues. The J segment lost 1 base and the V segment lost 7 bases, leaving 6 bases of the junction unmatched.

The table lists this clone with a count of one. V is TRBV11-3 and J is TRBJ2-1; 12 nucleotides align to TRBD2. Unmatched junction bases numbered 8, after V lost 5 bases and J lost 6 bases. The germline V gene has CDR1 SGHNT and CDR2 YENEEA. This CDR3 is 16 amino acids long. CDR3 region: CASSRTPLAGGNEQFF. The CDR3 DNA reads TGTGCCAGCAGCCGGACCCCACTAGCGGGAGGCAATGAGCAGTTCTTC. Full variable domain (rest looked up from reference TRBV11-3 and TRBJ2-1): EAGVVQSPRYKIIEKKQPVAFWCNPISGHNTLYWYLQNLGQGPELLIRYENEEAVDDSQLPKDRFSAERLKGVDSTLKIQPAELGDSAVYLCASSRTPLAGGNEQFFGPGTRLTVL.

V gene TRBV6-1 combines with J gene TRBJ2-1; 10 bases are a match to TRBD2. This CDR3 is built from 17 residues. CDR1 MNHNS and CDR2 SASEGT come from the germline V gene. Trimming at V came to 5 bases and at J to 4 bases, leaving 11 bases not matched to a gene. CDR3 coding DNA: TGTGCCAGCAGTCAAGAGGGGGCTAGCGGGAGTTACAATGAGCAGTTCTTC. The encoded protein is CASSQEGASGSYNEQFF.

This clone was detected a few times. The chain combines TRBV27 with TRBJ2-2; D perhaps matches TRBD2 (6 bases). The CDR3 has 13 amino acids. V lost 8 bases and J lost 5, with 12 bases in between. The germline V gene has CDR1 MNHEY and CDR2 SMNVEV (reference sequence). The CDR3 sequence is CASAGRMTGELFF. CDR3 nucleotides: TGTGCCAGCGCAGGGAGGATGACCGGGGAGCTGTTTTTT.